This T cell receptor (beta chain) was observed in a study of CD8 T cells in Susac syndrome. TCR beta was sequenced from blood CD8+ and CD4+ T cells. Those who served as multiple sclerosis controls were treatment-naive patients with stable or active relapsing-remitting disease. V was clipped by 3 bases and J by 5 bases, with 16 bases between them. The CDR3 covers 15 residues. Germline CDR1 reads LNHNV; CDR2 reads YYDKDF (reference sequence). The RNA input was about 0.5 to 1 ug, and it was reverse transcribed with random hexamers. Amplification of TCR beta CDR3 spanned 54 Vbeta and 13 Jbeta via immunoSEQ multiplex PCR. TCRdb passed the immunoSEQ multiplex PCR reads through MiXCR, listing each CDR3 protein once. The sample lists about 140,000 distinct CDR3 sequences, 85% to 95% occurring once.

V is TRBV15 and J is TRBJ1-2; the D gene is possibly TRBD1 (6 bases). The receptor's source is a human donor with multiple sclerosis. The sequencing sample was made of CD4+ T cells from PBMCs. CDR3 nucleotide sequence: TGTGCCACCAGCAGGGACCCACTAGGGGGGTATGGCTACACCTTC. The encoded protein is CATSRDPLGGYGYTF.